This T cell receptor (beta chain) was found in a study of blood T cells in healthy people across ages. Whole-study results and caveats: Unsorted PBMCs prevented conclusive naive versus antigen-experienced comparison.

A word on this clonotype: The antigen is unknown.

Together with a sample-barcoded 5' primer, a J-beta primer mix was included in a second PCR lasting about 7 to 12 cycles. Every cDNA molecule carried a tag from a template-switch adaptor bearing 12 random nucleotides. TCRdb itself ran the 5' RACE reads through MiXCR, one entry per CDR3 protein. The sample holds hundreds of thousands of distinct CDR3 sequences, 58% seen once. Germline CDR1 MGHRA, CDR2 YSYEKL. The V end was cut by 0 bases, the J end by 0 bases, with 5 bases between. This CDR3 comprises 14 residues. Sequenced: blood. This receptor was identified in a man aged 55-75 years in good health. The chain couples TRBV4-1 to TRBJ1-1; D is undetermined. DNA of the CDR3: TGCGCCAGCAGCCAAGAACAACTGAACACTGAAGCTTTCTTT. Translated, it gives CASSQEQLNTEAFF.